Each of the 13 T cell receptor beta chains below was sequenced from the same sample in a study of control samples from healthy donors and cancer patients. The table came from immunoSEQ multiplex PCR; TCRdb's copy has only in-frame clones and leaves some out. The sample lists some 100,000 clones, roughly 87% occurring once. The sample comprised blood. Source of these receptors: a woman in her forties or fifties in good health.

The chain is built from TRBV18 and TRBJ2-5; D perhaps matches TRBD1 (6 bases). Germline-derived CDR1 and CDR2 are KGHSH and LQKENI. The CDR3 is 13 amino acids. Trimming removed 6 bases at V and 4 bases at J, with 12 bases between. CDR3 amino acids: CASSTGFVETQYF. As DNA, the CDR3 is TGTGCCAGCTCCACAGGGTTTGTAGAGACCCAGTACTTC.

Note on this clone: A read error may produce the germline difference seen at one junction end. V gene TRBV24-1 combines with J gene TRBJ1-2; D might be TRBD1 (5 bases). Germline values: CDR1 KGHDR, CDR2 SFDVKD. The CDR3 is 11 residues long. The CDR3: CATSEGLDKFF. The CDR3 DNA follows: TGTGCCACCAGTGAGGGGCTCGACAAATTCTTC.

This chain links TRBV6-5 with TRBJ2-1; 12 bases agree with TRBD2. CDR3 length: 15 residues. Germline loops: CDR1 MNHEY, CDR2 SVGAGI. The V gene end was trimmed by 6 bases and the J gene end by 7 bases; junction bases not matched to a gene: 7. CDR3 sequence: CASRELAGGHNEQFF. The CDR3, as DNA: TGTGCCAGCAGGGAGCTAGCGGGGGGGCATAATGAGCAGTTCTTC.

V usage is TRBV10-3 and J usage is TRBJ2-1, with 8 positions matching TRBD2. Germline assignment: CDR1 ENHRY and CDR2 SYGVKD. The J segment lost 7 bases and the V segment lost 2 bases, leaving 7 bases of the junction unmatched. The CDR3 runs 15 residues. The CDR3: CAISEPGRGGNEQFF. The DNA for the CDR3 is TGTGCCATCAGTGAGCCCGGACGCGGGGGGAATGAGCAGTTCTTC.

The V gene is TRBV5-4, the J gene TRBJ2-5; 11 bases agree with TRBD1. After removal of 5 bases from V and 5 bases from J, the junction contained 5 bases not matched to a gene. The CDR3 is made up of 14 amino acids. Germline V gene data show CDR1 as SGHNT and CDR2 as YYREEE (reference sequence). The CDR3 loop reads CASSWDRGTETQYF. The DNA for the CDR3 is TGTGCCAGCAGTTGGGACAGGGGGACGGAGACCCAGTACTTC. Full variable domain (outside the CDR3, taken from reference TRBV5-4 and TRBJ2-5): ETGVTQSPTHLIKTRGQQVTLRCSSQSGHNTVSWYQQALGQGPQFIFQYYREEENGRGNFPPRFSGLQFPNYSSELNVNALELDDSALYLCASSWDRGTETQYFGPGTRLLVL.

V gene TRBV18 combines with J gene TRBJ1-5; 11 bases map to TRBD1. CDR1 is KGHSH and CDR2 is LQKENI in the germline V gene. V was clipped by 5 bases and J by 4 bases; unmatched bases: 1. This CDR3 region has 14 residues. Here the CDR3 DNA reads TGTGCCAGCTCAGGGACAGGGGGGAATCAGCCCCAGCATTTT. Encoded protein: CASSGTGGNQPQHF.

The table lists this clone with a count of one. The rearrangement links TRBV11-3 to TRBJ2-5; 7 bases align to TRBD1. This CDR3 comprises 15 residues. CDR1 and CDR2 from the germline V gene are SGHNT and YENEEA. Unmatched junction bases numbered 8, after V lost 3 bases and J lost 4 bases. The CDR3: CASSFNKGAGETQYF. CDR3 DNA: TGTGCCAGCAGCTTCAACAAGGGGGCAGGAGAGACCCAGTACTTC.

The genes are TRBV27 and TRBJ1-4; TRBD1 is a possible D gene (6 bases). V lost 8 bases to trimming and J lost 7 bases, with 14 bases between them. The CDR3 totals 13 residues. Germline values: CDR1 MNHEY, CDR2 SMNVEV (reference sequence). CDR3 DNA: TGTGCCAGCTCGGGGGGCGTATCTGAAAAACTGTTTTTT. It specifies CASSGGVSEKLFF.

The V call is TRBV29-1, the J call TRBJ1-3; a weak D match, TRBD1 (6 bases). This CDR3 is built from 13 residues. From germline, CDR1 is SQVTM and CDR2 ANQGSEA. Trimming took 4 bases from V and 8 from J, leaving 15 bases between them. This chain's CDR3 is CSVGRGPRDTIYF. The CDR3 coding sequence is TGCAGCGTTGGCCGGGGGCCCCGGGACACCATATATTTT.

The V gene is TRBV11-2, the J gene TRBJ2-1, with 8 bases lining up with TRBD2. The germline V gene encodes CDR1 SGHAT and CDR2 FQNNGV. J lost 8 bases, V lost 5 bases, and 11 bases had no gene match. The CDR3 has 15 residues. DNA for the CDR3: TGTGCCAGCAGCCCGTCGGGACTAGTCCCCGATGAGCAGTTCTTC. It specifies CASSPSGLVPDEQFF. Drawing the rest from reference TRBV11-2 and TRBJ2-1, the complete variable domain is EAGVAQSPRYKIIEKRQSVAFWCNPISGHATLYWYQQILGQGPKLLIQFQNNGVVDDSQLPKDRFSAERLKGVDSTLKIQPAKLEDSAVYLCASSPSGLVPDEQFFGPGTRLTVL.

The chain joins TRBV25-1 to TRBJ2-1; 10 positions agree with TRBD1. V shed 3 bases and J 7 bases; nucleotides not matched to a gene: 6. CDR3 length equals 15 residues. Germline V gene data show CDR1 as MGHDK and CDR2 as SYGVNS. The CDR3 DNA is TGTGCCAGCAGTGACGCGGGACAGGGGAGGAATGAGCAGTTCTTC. Encoded protein: CASSDAGQGRNEQFF.

The chain has TRBV6-5 and TRBJ1-5; no clear D gene. V dropped 11 bases and J dropped 0 bases, with 11 bases sitting between them. Germline assignment: CDR1 MNHEY and CDR2 SVGAGI. This CDR3 has 13 amino acids. The CDR3 DNA reads TGTGCCGCACGGGCTAATAGCAATCAGCCCCAGCATTTT. Translated: CAARANSNQPQHF.

This chain joins TRBV30 and TRBJ2-2; no clear D gene. V dropped 4 bases and J dropped 1 base, with 4 bases sitting between them. This CDR3 region has 12 residues. Germline values: CDR1 GTSNPN, CDR2 SVGIG (reference sequence). CDR3 loop: CAWKGNTGELFF. CDR3 nucleotides: TGTGCCTGGAAAGGGAACACCGGGGAGCTGTTTTTT.